Listed here are 29 T cell receptor beta chains from one sample, sequenced in a study of T cell changes during pregnancy in multiple sclerosis. The method was immunoSEQ multiplex PCR; TCRdb's version includes in-frame clones alone and lacks a portion of them. The profile shows tens of thousands of clones, about 91% of them singletons. The sequences come from peripheral blood, collected in the first trimester of pregnancy. Receptors originate from a female donor in good health, enrolled as a control in a pregnancy study.

The J gene is TRBJ2-1, the V gene TRBV5-1, with 7 bases fitting TRBD1. Germline CDR1 reads SGHRS; CDR2 reads YFSETQ. Trimming took 4 bases from V and 4 from J; bases not matched to a gene: 2. The CDR3 has 13 residues. CDR3 nucleotide sequence: TGCGCCAGCAGCAGGGACAGTTACAATGAGCAGTTCTTC. It specifies CASSRDSYNEQFF. The entire variable domain, with the rest obtained from reference TRBV5-1 and TRBJ2-1, is as follows: KAGVTQTPRYLIKTRGQQVTLSCSPISGHRSVSWYQQTPGQGLQFLFEYFSETQRNKGNFPGRFSGRQFSNSRSEMNVSTLELGDSALYLCASSRDSYNEQFFGPGTRLTVL.

This chain uses TRBV7-9 with TRBJ1-1, with D possibly matching TRBD1 (5 bases). This CDR3 region has 13 residues. The germline CDR1 and CDR2 sequences are SEHNR and FQNEAQ (reference sequence). V lost 5 bases to trimming and J lost 1 base, with 8 bases between them. The CDR3 bases are TGTGCCAGCAGCCGCGACAGGAACACTGAAGCTTTCTTT. Amino acid sequence: CASSRDRNTEAFF.

The chain uses TRBV29-1 and TRBJ2-5; the match to TRBD2 covers 13 bases. The CDR3 has 17 residues. The J segment lost 5 bases and the V segment lost 2 bases, leaving 11 bases of the junction unmatched. Germline lookup yields CDR1 SQVTM and CDR2 ANQGSEA. As DNA, the CDR3 is TGCAGCGTTGAATCCAGAGCGGGACTAGCGGGGTACGAGACCCAGTACTTC. This encodes CSVESRAGLAGYETQYF.

V gene TRBV28 combines with J gene TRBJ1-2; a possible D gene is TRBD1 (5 bases). V lost 4 bases and J 2 bases, leaving 14 bases between the germline ends. The CDR3 loop spans 15 amino acids. Germline V gene lookup returns CDR1 MDHEN and CDR2 SYDVKM. CDR3 residues: CASSYIGVGNYGYTF. The CDR3 DNA reads TGTGCCAGCAGTTATATAGGGGTGGGGAACTATGGCTACACCTTC.

This chain links TRBV27 with TRBJ2-6; 11 nucleotides match TRBD2. The CDR3 sequence is 20 residues long. The V gene end was trimmed by 7 bases and the J gene end by 4 bases; junction bases not matched to a gene: 18. Germline CDR1 is MNHEY and CDR2 is SMNVEV (reference sequence). As DNA, the CDR3 is TGTGCCAGCACCCGAGGGACTAGCGGTTTCCTCCGGGGAGGGGCCAACGTCCTGACTTTC. Amino acids: CASTRGTSGFLRGGANVLTF.

In this sample, this clone turned up once. The chain couples TRBV5-4 to TRBJ2-7; 14 nucleotides agree with TRBD2. The V segment lost 0 bases and the J segment 6 bases; nucleotides outside the gene matches: 5. The CDR3 loop spans 16 amino acids. Germline lookup yields CDR1 SGHNT and CDR2 YYREEE (reference sequence). The CDR3 DNA is TGTGCCAGCAGCTTGGGGGGACTAGCGGGAGAGGGCGAGCAGTACTTC. This encodes CASSLGGLAGEGEQYF.

J is TRBJ2-5 and V is TRBV6-1; D not certain. Germline lookup yields CDR1 MNHNS and CDR2 SASEGT. This CDR3 has 12 residues. Trimming cost V 3 bases and J 1 base, with 3 bases left between them. This chain's CDR3 is CASSDIQETQYF. The CDR3 DNA sequence: TGTGCCAGCAGTGACATCCAAGAGACCCAGTACTTC.

The chain recombines TRBV19 with TRBJ1-2, with 8 bases identical to TRBD1. V dropped 4 bases and J dropped 5; count of bases not matched to a gene: 12. There are 16 residues in the CDR3. CDR1 and CDR2 from the germline V gene are LNHDA and SQIVND (reference sequence). DNA for the CDR3: TGTGCCAGTAGTAATGTGCAGGGGGCAAAGGCGTATGGCTACACCTTC. Amino acids: CASSNVQGAKAYGYTF.

This CDR3 reads CASSLFARKPYEQYF. CDR3 DNA: TGTGCCAGCAGCTTGTTTGCGCGAAAACCCTACGAGCAGTACTTC. The chain employs TRBV7-4 and TRBJ2-7; D uncertain. Germline CDR1 reads SGHVT; CDR2 reads SQSDAQ. V lost 3 bases and J 2 bases, leaving 14 bases between the germline ends. This CDR3 contains 15 residues. The whole variable domain, remainder taken from reference TRBV7-4 and TRBJ2-7, is GAGVSQSPRYKVAKRGRDVALRCDSISGHVTLYWYRQTLGQGSEVLTYSQSDAQRDKSGRPSGRFSAERPERSVSTLKIQRTEQGDSAVYLCASSLFARKPYEQYFGPGTRLTVT.

The rearrangement links TRBV7-9 to TRBJ1-4; the match to TRBD1 covers 10 bases. This CDR3 comprises 14 residues. V lost 5 bases, J lost 7 bases, and 4 bases stayed unmatched. CDR1 and CDR2 (germline): SEHNR, FQNEAQ (reference sequence). The CDR3 protein is CASSPWTGGEKLFF. The DNA of the CDR3 is TGTGCCAGCAGCCCTTGGACAGGGGGTGAAAAACTGTTTTTT.

The chain joins TRBV27 to TRBJ1-1, with D uncertain. The germline CDR1 and CDR2 sequences are MNHEY and SMNVEV (reference sequence). The V end lost 3 bases, the J end lost 1 base, and 6 bases lay between the germline ends. The CDR3 consists of 13 residues. In DNA form, the CDR3 reads TGTGCCAGCAGTTTGGGCAAGAACACTGAAGCTTTCTTT. Translation gives CASSLGKNTEAFF.

The chain links TRBV5-1 to TRBJ2-1; no reliable D call. The germline V gene encodes CDR1 SGHRS and CDR2 YFSETQ. The CDR3 sequence is 14 residues long. V dropped 0 bases and J dropped 5 bases, with 9 bases sitting between them. CDR3 loop: CASSLAPVDNEQFF. The CDR3 bases are TGCGCCAGCAGCTTGGCCCCGGTTGACAATGAGCAGTTCTTC.

This chain links TRBV7-9 with TRBJ2-7; 10 bases fit TRBD2. The CDR3 has 14 residues. V lost 4 bases to trimming and J lost 6 bases; unmatched junction nucleotides: 6. The germline V gene encodes CDR1 SEHNR and CDR2 FQNEAQ (reference sequence). In DNA, the CDR3 is TGTGCCAGCAGCTCTAGCGGGAGTGGGGGCGAGCAGTACTTC. Translation: CASSSSGSGGEQYF.

The chain links TRBV28 to TRBJ1-2, with a weak D call TRBD1 (5 bases). Trimming left V 7 bases short and J 4 bases short, with 10 bases between. CDR1 is MDHEN, CDR2 SYDVKM, per germline. The CDR3 totals 12 residues. CDR3 sequence reads: CASNLGAYGYTF. The CDR3 DNA follows: TGTGCCAGCAACCTAGGGGCCTATGGCTACACCTTC.

The rearrangement links TRBV7-9 to TRBJ1-4; D ambiguous. Germline lookup yields CDR1 SEHNR and CDR2 FQNEAQ (reference sequence). Trimming cost V 1 base and J 8 bases, with 8 bases left between them. The CDR3 loop spans 13 amino acids. CDR3 sequence: CASSLVGVEKLFF. CDR3 coding DNA: TGTGCCAGCAGCTTAGTCGGGGTAGAAAAACTGTTTTTT.

The chain recombines TRBV19 with TRBJ1-5; D remains unclear. The CDR3 covers 13 residues. CDR1 and CDR2 from the germline V gene are LNHDA and SQIVND (reference sequence). V was pared by 10 bases and J by 0 bases, with 10 bases between. The CDR3 is CAKNSFSNQPQHF. CDR3 nucleotides: TGTGCCAAAAACAGCTTTAGCAATCAGCCCCAGCATTTT.

The rearrangement joins TRBV19 to TRBJ1-5, with 7 nucleotides matching TRBD1. Germline V gives CDR1 LNHDA, CDR2 SQIVND (reference sequence). V lost 7 bases to trimming and J lost 2 bases; unmatched junction nucleotides: 8. This CDR3 region has 15 residues. This chain's CDR3 is CASTSDRVGNQPQHF. In DNA form, the CDR3 reads TGTGCCAGTACCTCCGACAGGGTTGGCAATCAGCCCCAGCATTTT.

The chain has TRBV7-9 and TRBJ2-7; TRBD2 is a possible D gene (5 bases). Germline assignment: CDR1 SEHNR and CDR2 FQNEAQ (reference sequence). Trimming took off 4 bases at V and 2 bases at J, with 9 bases between the two ends. This CDR3 is 13 amino acids long. The CDR3 coding sequence is TGTGCCAGCAGCTCGGGATCTACCTACGAGCAGTACTTC. It is translated as CASSSGSTYEQYF. Full variable domain (outside the CDR3, taken from reference TRBV7-9 and TRBJ2-7): DTGVSQNPRHKITKRGQNVTFRCDPISEHNRLYWYRQTLGQGPEFLTYFQNEAQLEKSRLLSDRFSAERPKGSFSTLEIQRTEQGDSAMYLCASSSGSTYEQYFGPGTRLTVT.

Only one count was recorded for this clone. V usage is TRBV10-1 and J usage is TRBJ2-3, with D perhaps matching TRBD2 (6 bases). The length of the CDR3 is 16 residues. Germline V lookup: CDR1 WNHNN, CDR2 SYGVQD (reference sequence). Trimming shortened V by 1 base and J by 1 base, and 12 bases separated the two germline ends. CDR3 in amino acids: CASSELRDSRTDTQYF. The CDR3 nucleotides read TGCGCCAGCAGTGAGTTACGGGACTCTCGCACAGATACGCAGTATTTT.

In nucleotides, the CDR3 is TGTGCCAGCAGCACCTGGGGGACTCAGGGTCAGCCCCAGCATTTT. Its translation is CASSTWGTQGQPQHF. The chain uses TRBV5-6 and TRBJ1-5; a weak D match, TRBD1 (5 bases). Germline values: CDR1 SGHDT, CDR2 YYEEEE. Between the trimmed V and J ends, which lost 4 bases and 6 bases, there was a span of 17 bases. The CDR3 is 15 amino acids.

This sequence joins TRBV5-1 and TRBJ2-1, with D possibly matching TRBD2 (6 bases). CDR1 and CDR2 (germline): SGHRS, YFSETQ. Trimming left V 4 bases short and J 8 bases short, with 19 bases between. The CDR3 has 15 residues. The CDR3 sequence is CASSEFGTAGYEQFF. The CDR3 nucleotides read TGCGCCAGCAGCGAGTTTGGGACTGCCGGATATGAGCAGTTCTTC.

The CDR3 sequence: CASSLGQGEGRELFF. The DNA for the CDR3 is TGTGCCAGCAGCTTGGGACAGGGTGAGGGGCGGGAGCTGTTTTTT. The chain combines TRBV7-6 with TRBJ2-2; 9 bases line up with TRBD1. With 3 bases clipped from V and 9 bases from J, the junction kept 8 bases outside the gene matches. This CDR3 has 15 amino acids. Germline values: CDR1 SGHVS, CDR2 FNYEAQ. Using reference TRBV7-6 and TRBJ2-2 for the parts outside the CDR3, the full variable domain is GAGVSQSPRYKVTKRGQDVALRCDPISGHVSLYWYRQALGQGPEFLTYFNYEAQQDKSGLPNDRFSAERPEGSISTLTIQRTEQRDSAMYRCASSLGQGEGRELFFGEGSRLTVL.

The gene calls are TRBV19 and TRBJ1-1; no clear D. Trimming shortened V by 7 bases and J by 5 bases, and 17 bases separated the two germline ends. Germline V gene lookup returns CDR1 LNHDA and CDR2 SQIVND (reference sequence). The CDR3 is made up of 14 amino acids. CDR3 DNA: TGTGCCAGTACCCTATTGATTGGTTCAACTGAAGCTTTCTTT. Its translation is CASTLLIGSTEAFF.

The J gene is TRBJ1-2, the V gene TRBV5-1; D uncertain. The V gene lost 0 bases and the J gene lost 2 bases, with 5 bases spanning the gap. Germline CDR1 reads SGHRS; CDR2 reads YFSETQ. The CDR3 covers 13 residues. CDR3 sequence: CASSLGPNYGYTF. DNA for the CDR3: TGCGCCAGCAGCTTGGGGCCGAACTATGGCTACACCTTC.

The V gene is TRBV6-6, the J gene TRBJ1-5, with TRBD1 as a possible D gene (5 bases). The CDR3 loop spans 16 amino acids. Deletions cut 0 bases from V and 8 bases from J, with 17 bases between. The germline V gene encodes CDR1 MNHNY and CDR2 SVGAGI (reference sequence). CDR3 nucleotide sequence: TGTGCCAGCAGTTACTCAGTCGGCGGCGGAGGGGAGCCCCAGCATTTT. Encoded protein: CASSYSVGGGGEPQHF.

The chain employs TRBV27 and TRBJ2-3; 11 bases align to TRBD2. Per the germline V gene, CDR1 is MNHEY and CDR2 is SMNVEV (reference sequence). CDR3 length: 16 amino acids. J lost 5 bases, V lost 5 bases, and 9 bases had no gene match. CDR3 sequence: CASSITSGGPGDTQYF. The CDR3, as DNA: TGTGCCAGCAGTATAACTAGCGGGGGCCCGGGAGATACGCAGTATTTT.

The chain uses TRBV11-2 and TRBJ2-2, with 7 bases aligning to TRBD2. This CDR3 is 14 amino acids long. With 5 bases clipped from V and 7 bases from J, the junction kept 7 bases outside the gene matches. CDR1 and CDR2 (germline): SGHAT, FQNNGV. The CDR3 DNA reads TGTGCCAGCAGCCCTTGGACTAGGGGCGGGGAGCTGTTTTTT. It specifies CASSPWTRGGELFF.

The chain uses TRBV6-1 and TRBJ1-4; D is possibly TRBD1 (6 bases). The germline gives CDR1 MNHNS, CDR2 SASEGT. There are 17 residues in the CDR3. The germline V and J ends were trimmed by 4 bases and 0 bases, with 15 bases remaining between them. The CDR3 is CASSGFGGASTNEKLFF. DNA of the CDR3: TGTGCCAGCAGTGGGTTTGGGGGGGCTTCAACTAATGAAAAACTGTTTTTT.

The J gene is TRBJ2-3, the V gene TRBV10-3; no firm D call. The germline V gene encodes CDR1 ENHRY and CDR2 SYGVKD. This CDR3 spans 15 amino acids. V lost 4 bases and J lost 6, with 17 bases in between. Here the CDR3 reads CAISGGQGGADTQYF. CDR3 DNA: TGTGCCATCAGTGGAGGTCAAGGTGGAGCGGATACGCAGTATTTT.